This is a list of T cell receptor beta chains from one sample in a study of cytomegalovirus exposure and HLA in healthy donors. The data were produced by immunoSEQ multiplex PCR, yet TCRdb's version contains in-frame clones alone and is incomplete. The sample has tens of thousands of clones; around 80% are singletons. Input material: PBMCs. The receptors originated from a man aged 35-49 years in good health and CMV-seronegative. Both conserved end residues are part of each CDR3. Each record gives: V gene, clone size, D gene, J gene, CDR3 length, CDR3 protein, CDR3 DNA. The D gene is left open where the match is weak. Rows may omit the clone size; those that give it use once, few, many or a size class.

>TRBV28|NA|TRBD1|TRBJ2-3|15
CASRSGTASTDTQYF
TGTGCCAGCAGATCAGGGACAGCGAGCACAGATACGCAGTATTTT
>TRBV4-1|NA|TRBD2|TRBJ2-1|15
CASSASREGLDEQFF
TGCGCCAGCAGCGCATCGCGGGAGGGCCTCGATGAGCAGTTCTTC
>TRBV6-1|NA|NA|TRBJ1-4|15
CASSDGKGIGEKLFF
TGTGCCAGCAGTGACGGAAAGGGGATAGGAGAAAAACTGTTTTTT
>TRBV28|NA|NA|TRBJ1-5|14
CASSLGGSNQPQHF
TGTGCCAGCAGTCTGGGGGGTAGCAATCAGCCCCAGCATTTT
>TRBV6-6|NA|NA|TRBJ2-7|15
CASSDLRDNFYEQYF
TGTGCCAGCAGTGACCTCCGGGACAACTTTTACGAGCAGTACTTC
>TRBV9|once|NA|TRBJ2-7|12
CASSVDKNEQYF
TGTGCCAGCAGCGTAGATAAAAACGAGCAGTACTTC
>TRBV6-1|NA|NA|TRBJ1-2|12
CASSETAYGYTF
TGTGCCAGCAGTGAGACAGCCTATGGCTACACCTTC
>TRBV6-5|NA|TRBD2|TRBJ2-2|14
CASRGTSGHGELFF
TGTGCCAGCAGGGGGACTAGCGGACACGGGGAGCTGTTTTTT
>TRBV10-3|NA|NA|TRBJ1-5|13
CAIRHRENQPQHF
TGTGCCATCAGACACAGGGAGAATCAGCCCCAGCATTTT
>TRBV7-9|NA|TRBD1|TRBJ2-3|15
CASSTGGSWTDTQYF
TGTGCCAGCAGCACAGGGGGGAGCTGGACAGATACGCAGTATTTT
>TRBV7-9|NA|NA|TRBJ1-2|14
CASTLNSGGYGYTF
TGTGCCAGCACCCTGAATTCGGGAGGGTATGGCTACACCTTC
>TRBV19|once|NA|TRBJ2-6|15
CASSTGEPGANVLTF
TGTGCCAGTAGTACAGGGGAGCCTGGGGCCAACGTCCTGACTTTC
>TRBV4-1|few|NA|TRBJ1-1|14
CASSGHGGRTEAFF
TGCGCCAGCAGCGGTCACGGGGGTCGGACTGAAGCTTTCTTT